Below, one T cell receptor beta chain is given with its context. Per the original methods: Reference gene primer amplification in the assay estimated nucleated cell counts. Only in-frame clones appear in the TCRdb table, and some are missing; sequencing was by immunoSEQ multiplex PCR. V, J and clone size are taken as reported in that table, and D and trimming were inferred from the DNA itself. The top ten hold approximately 10% of the sample, which has 100,000 or so clones, more than 70% seen once. V lost 4 bases, J lost 9 bases, and 5 bases stayed unmatched. There are 14 residues in the CDR3. CDR1 and CDR2 from the germline V gene are SGDLS and YYNGEE. The sample originates from a study of blood T cell repertoires in COVID-19. Study in general: Acute-phase and convalescent COVID-19 samples originated in the United States, Italy and Spain. The analysed material was cDNA or gDNA that came from T cells, B-cell-depleted T cells, or PBMCs.

This clonotype originated in a woman younger than 45 with acute or convalescent COVID-19. Sample: peripheral blood. The rearrangement joins TRBV9 to TRBJ1-6, with TRBD1 identical over 9 bases. The CDR3 here is CASSSGQGGSPLHF. The CDR3 nucleotides are TGTGCCAGCAGCTCGGGACAGGGAGGTTCACCCCTCCACTTT.